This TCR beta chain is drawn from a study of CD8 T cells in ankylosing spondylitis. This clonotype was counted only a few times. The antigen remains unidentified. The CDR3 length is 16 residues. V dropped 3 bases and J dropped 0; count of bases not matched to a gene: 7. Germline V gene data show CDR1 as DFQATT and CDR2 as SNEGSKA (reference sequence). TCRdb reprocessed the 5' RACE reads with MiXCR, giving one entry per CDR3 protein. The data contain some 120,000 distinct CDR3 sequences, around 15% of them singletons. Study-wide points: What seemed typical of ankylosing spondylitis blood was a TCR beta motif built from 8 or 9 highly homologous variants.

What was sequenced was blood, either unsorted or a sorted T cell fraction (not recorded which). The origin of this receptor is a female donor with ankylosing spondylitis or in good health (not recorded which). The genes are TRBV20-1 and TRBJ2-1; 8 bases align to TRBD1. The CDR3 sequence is CSASKRQGSSYNEQFF. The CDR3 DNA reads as TGCAGTGCTAGTAAAAGACAGGGGAGCTCCTACAATGAGCAGTTCTTC.